The TCR beta chain under discussion was sequenced for a study of T cells after somatic rescue of genetic block. This clone was counted once. The germline CDR1 and CDR2 sequences are MGHRA and YSYEKL. V lost 0 bases to trimming and J lost 6 bases, with 18 bases between them. This CDR3 is 16 amino acids long. Produced via immunoSEQ multiplex PCR; TCRdb's table is partial and in-frame only. This table has under 15,000 clones, roughly two thirds appearing once. The rearrangement joins TRBV4-1 to TRBJ2-7; a possible D gene is TRBD1 (6 bases). Sequencing input: peripheral blood mononuclear cells (PBMCs). The clonotype was recovered from a boy between 10 and 17 years old. The CDR3: CASSQDWGPWKSEQYF. The DNA of the CDR3 is TGCGCCAGCAGCCAAGATTGGGGGCCCTGGAAGAGCGAGCAGTACTTC.